A selection of T cell receptor beta chains follows, all from one sample in a study of OX40 agonist ivuxolimab in advanced cancers. Assay used: immunoSEQ multiplex PCR; TCRdb lists only in-frame clones, some missing. This sample has around 58,000 clones; about 89% occur once, and the top ten carry around 1.4%. The sequencing here drew on CD4+ or CD8+ T cells sorted from blood, taken in a trial of the OX40 agonist ivuxolimab. The receptors derive from an adult with an advanced solid tumor such as melanoma, head and neck, liver or kidney cancer. The CDR3 runs from the conserved cysteine through the conserved F or W. The D gene is left open where the match is weak. Clone sizes are given selectively: once, few, many, or a class where the clone is expanded.

V gene,D gene,CDR3 length,clone size,J gene,CDR3 DNA,CDR3 protein
TRBV9,TRBD2,18,NA,TRBJ2-1,TGTGCCAGCAGCGTAGGACTAGCGGGGGGGCCTTCCTACAATGAGCAGTTCTTC,CASSVGLAGGPSYNEQFF
TRBV18,TRBD1,16,NA,TRBJ1-5,TGTGCCAGCTCACCACCTGGGACAGTTAGCAATCAGCCCCAGCATTTT,CASSPPGTVSNQPQHF
TRBV6-5,TRBD1,14,NA,TRBJ1-5,TGTGCCAGCAGCAGAACAGGGGGTGATCAGCCCCAGCATTTT,CASSRTGGDQPQHF
TRBV6-6,TRBD1,13,NA,TRBJ1-2,TGTGCCAGCAGTCGACAGGGGCACTATGGCTACACCTTC,CASSRQGHYGYTF
TRBV14,NA,14,NA,TRBJ1-3,TGTGCCAGCAGCCATCTTGGGGCGGAAAACACCATATATTTT,CASSHLGAENTIYF
TRBV28,NA,13,NA,TRBJ1-2,TGTGCCAGCAGTTTGAATCAAATCTATGGCTACACCTTC,CASSLNQIYGYTF
TRBV6-1,TRBD2,13,NA,TRBJ2-7,TGTGCCATCCTTAGCGGGACCACCTACGAGCAGTACTTC,CAILSGTTYEQYF
TRBV2,NA,13,few,TRBJ1-1,TGTGCCAGCAGTGAATCGGGGAACACTGAAGCTTTCTTT,CASSESGNTEAFF
TRBV6-5,NA,15,NA,TRBJ1-2,TGTGCCAGCAGTTACAGGGGCTTGGGGGTTGGTGGCTACACCTTC,CASSYRGLGVGGYTF
TRBV27,TRBD1,13,NA,TRBJ2-7,TGTGCCAGCAAGGGCAGGGGGCGCCGGGAGCAGTACTTC,CASKGRGRREQYF
TRBV27,NA,15,NA,TRBJ1-4,TGTGCCAGCAGTGAATTGGGTAGGGTAGATGAAAAACTGTTTTTT,CASSELGRVDEKLFF
TRBV4-1,NA,12,NA,TRBJ2-3,TGCGCCAGCAGCAGACCCCCAGATACGCAGTATTTT,CASSRPPDTQYF
TRBV7-7,TRBD1,14,NA,TRBJ2-5,TGTGCTAGCAGCTCAGACAGGGGAAAAGAGACCCAGTACTTC,CASSSDRGKETQYF
TRBV28,NA,12,NA,TRBJ2-1,TGTGCCAGCAGTTTATTTGGGGTAATAAAGGTCTTC,CASSLFGVIKVF
TRBV11-2,TRBD1,15,NA,TRBJ2-7,TGTGCCAGCAGCTGGGACAGGGGCACCCATTACGAGCAGTACTTC,CASSWDRGTHYEQYF
TRBV11-3,NA,15,NA,TRBJ1-3,TGTGCCAGCAGCTTCCATCCCGACTCTGGAAACACCATATATTTT,CASSFHPDSGNTIYF
TRBV18,TRBD1,15,NA,TRBJ2-5,TGTGCCAGCTCACCGGGACAGGGAAGGTCAGAGACCCAGTACTTC,CASSPGQGRSETQYF
TRBV5-8,NA,13,once,TRBJ1-6,TGTGCCAGCAGCTTCTCCGGAGGGTCACCCCTCCACTTT,CASSFSGGSPLHF
TRBV10-2,NA,16,few,TRBJ2-6,TGCGCCAGCAGGGCCCCGACAGGCTCTGGGGCCAACGTCCTGACTTTC,CASRAPTGSGANVLTF
TRBV7-6,TRBD2,16,NA,TRBJ2-7,TGTGCCAGCAGCTTAACTAGCGGGAGGCCTTTGAACGAGCAGTACTTC,CASSLTSGRPLNEQYF
TRBV19,NA,16,NA,TRBJ1-5,TGTGCCAGTAGTATAGGAAGCAGGGCGGGCAATCAGCCCCAGCATTTT,CASSIGSRAGNQPQHF
TRBV19,TRBD1,13,NA,TRBJ2-7,TGTGCCAGTAGTATACAGGGACAGGGGGAGCAGTACTTC,CASSIQGQGEQYF
TRBV5-1,NA,14,NA,TRBJ2-3,TGCGCCAGCAGCCCCGGGACTGGCACAGATACGCAGTATTTT,CASSPGTGTDTQYF
TRBV5-1,NA,15,NA,TRBJ2-7,TGCGCCAGCAGCTTACAAGGCGGAAACCTTCACGAGCAGTACTTC,CASSLQGGNLHEQYF
TRBV5-1,NA,16,medium-sized,TRBJ1-4,TGCGCCAGCAGCCTGCTTGCGAGGGTGGGGAACGAAAAACTGTTTTTT,CASSLLARVGNEKLFF
TRBV7-3,NA,13,NA,TRBJ1-1,TGTGCCAGCAGCTTAGCCGAGAACACTGAAGCTTTCTTT,CASSLAENTEAFF
TRBV19,NA,14,NA,TRBJ1-5,TGTGCCAGTTGGGAAACAGGGACGGATCAGCCCCAGCATTTT,CASWETGTDQPQHF
TRBV28,NA,12,NA,TRBJ2-1,TGTGCCAGCAGTCCCCTATACAATGAGCAGTTCTTC,CASSPLYNEQFF
TRBV6-4,NA,13,NA,TRBJ2-3,TGTGCCAGCAGCAGAGAGGAGGCAGATACGCAGTATTTT,CASSREEADTQYF